This is a list of T cell receptor beta chains from one sample in a study of OX40 agonist ivuxolimab in advanced cancers. Clones were sequenced by immunoSEQ multiplex PCR, and TCRdb holds only the in-frame ones, with some missing. The table has about 50,000 clones, 60% to 80% seen once. The material sequenced was CD4+ or CD8+ T cells sorted from blood, taken in a trial of the OX40 agonist ivuxolimab. The receptors come from an adult with an advanced solid tumor such as melanoma, head and neck, liver or kidney cancer. Both conserved end residues are part of each CDR3. The D gene is left open where the match is weak. Clone sizes are given selectively: once, few, many, or a class where the clone is expanded.

v_gene,d_gene,j_gene,abundance,CDR3aa,CDR3nt
TRBV30,.,TRBJ1-5,.,CAWSVLHVSGNQPQHF,TGTGCCTGGAGTGTACTTCACGTATCGGGCAATCAGCCCCAGCATTTT
TRBV5-8,.,TRBJ1-5,.,CASSLFSAAGQNQPQHF,TGTGCCAGCAGCTTGTTTTCGGCGGCAGGTCAAAATCAGCCCCAGCATTTT
TRBV6-4,TRBD2,TRBJ2-1,.,CASGLAGGSSYNEQFF,TGTGCCAGCGGACTAGCGGGAGGGTCCTCCTACAATGAGCAGTTCTTC
TRBV5-4,TRBD1,TRBJ1-4,once,CASSSGQGVEKLFF,TGTGCCAGCAGCTCGGGACAGGGCGTTGAAAAACTGTTTTTT
TRBV28,.,TRBJ2-2,.,CASSSHTGELFF,TGTGCCAGCAGTTCCCACACCGGGGAGCTGTTTTTT
TRBV25-1,TRBD2,TRBJ2-3,.,CASRVAGRITDTQYF,TGTGCCAGCAGAGTAGCGGGGAGGATTACAGATACGCAGTATTTT
TRBV29-1,.,TRBJ2-3,.,CSALSTDTQYF,TGCAGCGCCCTCAGCACAGATACGCAGTATTTT
TRBV2,.,TRBJ1-5,once,CASSERRGNQPQHF,TGTGCCAGCAGTGAACGGCGGGGCAATCAGCCCCAGCATTTT
TRBV10-3,TRBD1,TRBJ1-4,.,CAISESGRGNEKLFF,TGTGCCATCAGTGAGTCAGGCAGGGGGAATGAAAAACTGTTTTTT
TRBV18,.,TRBJ2-5,.,CASSPGGETQYF,TGTGCCAGCTCCCCCGGGGGAGAGACCCAGTACTTC
TRBV11-2,.,TRBJ1-2,.,CASSLERRYTF,TGTGCCAGCAGCCTCGAACGGCGCTACACCTTC
TRBV27,.,TRBJ1-3,once,CASKGEWGNTIYF,TGTGCCAGCAAGGGGGAGTGGGGAAACACCATATATTTT
TRBV7-2,TRBD2,TRBJ2-3,.,CASSLGRAGLHTDTQYF,TGTGCCAGCAGCTTAGGGCGGGCGGGACTACACACAGATACGCAGTATTTT
TRBV28,TRBD2,TRBJ2-1,.,CASTNPGLATGNEQFF,TGTGCCAGCACGAATCCGGGACTAGCAACGGGCAATGAGCAGTTCTTC
TRBV19,.,TRBJ2-2,.,CASSAFVSTGELFF,TGTGCCAGTAGTGCCTTTGTGAGCACCGGGGAGCTGTTTTTT
TRBV5-4,TRBD1,TRBJ1-2,.,CASSSDRANGYTF,TGTGCCAGCAGCTCCGACAGGGCCAACGGCTACACCTTC
TRBV7-9,TRBD2,TRBJ2-1,.,CASSLGLAGGSSYNEQFF,TGTGCCAGCAGCTTAGGACTAGCGGGTGGCAGCTCCTACAATGAGCAGTTCTTC
TRBV5-6,.,TRBJ1-1,.,CASSLGDTEAFF,TGTGCCAGCAGCTTGGGGGATACTGAAGCTTTCTTT
TRBV6-5,TRBD2,TRBJ2-5,.,CASSYQGLSGETQYF,TGTGCCAGCAGTTATCAGGGACTATCGGGGGAGACCCAGTACTTC
TRBV5-6,TRBD2,TRBJ2-7,.,CASSLLRTSGGVYEQYF,TGTGCCAGCAGCCTCCTTAGGACTAGCGGGGGGGTTTACGAGCAGTACTTC
TRBV5-6,.,TRBJ1-3,.,CASSLGRGDTIYF,TGTGCCAGCAGCTTAGGCCGTGGGGACACCATATATTTT
TRBV29-1,.,TRBJ2-3,.,CSVEESKSTDTQYF,TGCAGCGTTGAAGAGAGCAAAAGCACAGATACGCAGTATTTT
TRBV5-5,TRBD1,TRBJ1-3,.,CASSLGPRTGGSGNTIYF,TGTGCCAGCAGCTTGGGGCCAAGGACAGGGGGCTCTGGAAACACCATATATTTT
TRBV15,.,TRBJ2-3,once,CATSRGGISTDTQYF,TGTGCCACCAGCAGAGGTGGGATCTCAACAGATACGCAGTATTTT
TRBV11-3,TRBD1,TRBJ2-2,.,CASSKGDRGNTGELFF,TGTGCCAGCAGCAAAGGGGACAGGGGGAACACCGGGGAGCTGTTTTTT
TRBV7-2,.,TRBJ2-4,.,CASSRSLGAATLAKNIQYF,TGTGCCAGCAGCCGTAGTCTGGGGGCCGCTACTTTAGCCAAAAACATTCAGTACTTC
TRBV7-3,TRBD1,TRBJ1-5,.,CASSPTGTGNQPQHF,TGTGCCAGCAGCCCCACTGGGACAGGCAATCAGCCCCAGCATTTT
TRBV18,.,TRBJ2-5,.,CASSPRANPQETQYF,TGTGCCAGCTCACCACGGGCTAACCCTCAAGAGACCCAGTACTTC
TRBV28,TRBD1,TRBJ1-4,.,CASSTPEQGTEKLFF,TGTGCCAGCAGTACCCCGGAACAGGGGACCGAAAAACTGTTTTTT
TRBV9,TRBD2,TRBJ2-3,.,CASSVVGTSGADTQYF,TGTGCCAGCAGCGTAGTTGGGACTAGCGGGGCAGATACGCAGTATTTT
TRBV6-6,.,TRBJ2-7,few,CASSYRDLTYEQYF,TGTGCCAGCAGTTACAGAGACTTAACCTACGAGCAGTACTTC
TRBV28,.,TRBJ1-2,.,CASSADGRRGYTF,TGTGCCAGCAGTGCGGACGGTCGGCGGGGCTACACCTTC
TRBV28,.,TRBJ2-1,.,CASRIRRFSYNEQFF,TGTGCCAGCAGAATCCGGAGGTTCTCCTACAATGAGCAGTTCTTC
TRBV5-1,.,TRBJ1-1,.,CASSLESGFEAFF,TGCGCCAGCAGCTTGGAATCAGGGTTTGAAGCTTTCTTT
TRBV28,.,TRBJ1-4,.,CASSLVQKNEKLFF,TGTGCCAGCAGTTTAGTACAGAAAAATGAAAAACTGTTTTTT
TRBV27,.,TRBJ2-3,.,CASSRGDTTDTQYF,TGTGCCAGCAGTAGGGGGGATACTACAGATACGCAGTATTTT
TRBV29-1,TRBD1,TRBJ2-7,.,CSVEDRRTGTYEQYF,TGCAGCGTTGAAGATCGGAGGACAGGGACCTACGAGCAGTACTTC
TRBV11-2,.,TRBJ1-2,.,CASSLVPGSYGYTF,TGTGCCAGCAGCTTAGTCCCAGGGTCCTATGGCTACACCTTC
TRBV7-2,.,TRBJ2-5,few,CASSSGPHKETQYF,TGTGCCAGCAGCTCAGGACCTCACAAAGAGACCCAGTACTTC
TRBV15,.,TRBJ2-1,.,CATSRDKASVRFQFF,TGTGCCACCAGCAGAGATAAGGCTAGCGTTAGGTTCCAGTTCTTC
TRBV5-1,.,TRBJ1-1,few,CASRGRLNTEAFF,TGCGCCAGCCGGGGCAGGTTGAACACTGAAGCTTTCTTT
TRBV27,.,TRBJ2-3,.,CASKSGLMGLDTQYF,TGTGCCAGCAAATCGGGACTCATGGGATTAGATACGCAGTATTTT
TRBV6-1,TRBD2,TRBJ2-1,once,CASRFSGIDEQFF,TGTGCCAGCAGATTTAGCGGGATCGATGAGCAGTTCTTC